These T cell receptor beta chains were read from a single sample in a study of sequential checkpoint blockade in melanoma. Assay used: immunoSEQ multiplex PCR; TCRdb lists only in-frame clones, some missing. Of more than 2,500 clones listed, roughly 21% are singletons. This specimen consisted of tumor tissue (inferred from file names), obtained from a patient given nivolumab and ipilimumab in sequence. Every receptor here comes from a human donor with melanoma. The CDR3 runs from the conserved cysteine through the conserved F or W. The order of the fields is CDR3 protein, clone size, V gene, J gene. Where a row states a size, it is once, few, many or the class of an expanded clone; other rows omit it.

CDR3aa: CASSLGGRTTDTQYF
abundance: few
v_gene: TRBV5-1
j_gene: TRBJ2-3

CDR3aa: CASSLPRTGETEAFF
abundance: -
v_gene: TRBV5-1
j_gene: TRBJ1-1

CDR3aa: CASSIDQNGELFF
abundance: -
v_gene: TRBV19
j_gene: TRBJ2-2

CDR3aa: CASSLGVSGIGEQYF
abundance: few
v_gene: TRBV11-3
j_gene: TRBJ2-7

CDR3aa: CASSPQQGSQPQHF
abundance: few
v_gene: TRBV28
j_gene: TRBJ1-5

CDR3aa: CASSLEGQGYEQYF
abundance: few
v_gene: TRBV7-4
j_gene: TRBJ2-7

CDR3aa: CASLPRQGSEKLFF
abundance: few
v_gene: TRBV6-8
j_gene: TRBJ1-4

CDR3aa: CASSPAGGFNSYNEQFF
abundance: -
v_gene: TRBV23-1
j_gene: TRBJ2-1

CDR3aa: CASSESSDIYGYTF
abundance: medium-sized
v_gene: TRBV10-2
j_gene: TRBJ1-2

CDR3aa: CASSYSPTGSYEQYF
abundance: -
v_gene: TRBV6-7
j_gene: TRBJ2-7

CDR3aa: CASGGAEWNTEAFF
abundance: -
v_gene: TRBV6-8
j_gene: TRBJ1-1

CDR3aa: CASSYGGRYGYTF
abundance: few
v_gene: TRBV6-8
j_gene: TRBJ1-2

CDR3aa: CASSYGLRYTGELFF
abundance: medium-sized
v_gene: TRBV6-8
j_gene: TRBJ2-2

CDR3aa: CASSYQTEYEQYF
abundance: many
v_gene: TRBV6-8
j_gene: TRBJ2-7

CDR3aa: CASSGGMGRAGEQYF
abundance: many
v_gene: TRBV11-3
j_gene: TRBJ2-7

CDR3aa: CATRSGGDGGELFF
abundance: -
v_gene: TRBV6-8
j_gene: TRBJ2-2

CDR3aa: CASSPPTRNMINEQFF
abundance: -
v_gene: TRBV11-3
j_gene: TRBJ2-1

CDR3aa: CASRTQGSGYEQYF
abundance: few
v_gene: TRBV28
j_gene: TRBJ2-7

CDR3aa: CASSLWLAGAASTDTQYF
abundance: medium-sized
v_gene: TRBV11-3
j_gene: TRBJ2-3

CDR3aa: CASNFAGLAGGTGELFF
abundance: few
v_gene: TRBV28
j_gene: TRBJ2-2

CDR3aa: CASSPIDRPTYEQYF
abundance: -
v_gene: TRBV28
j_gene: TRBJ2-7

CDR3aa: CASSLGRGGSSYNEQFF
abundance: few
v_gene: TRBV6-8
j_gene: TRBJ2-1

CDR3aa: CASRERQGAYEQYF
abundance: -
v_gene: TRBV6-8
j_gene: TRBJ2-7

CDR3aa: CASSFGQGYTGELFF
abundance: -
v_gene: TRBV11-3
j_gene: TRBJ2-2

CDR3aa: CASSLWQGAGDTQYF
abundance: -
v_gene: TRBV5-1
j_gene: TRBJ2-3

CDR3aa: CASSTMGTPYEQYF
abundance: -
v_gene: TRBV10-2
j_gene: TRBJ2-7

CDR3aa: CACYVPGLPVAETQYF
abundance: few
v_gene: TRBV28
j_gene: TRBJ2-5

CDR3aa: CASKAATNEKLFF
abundance: -
v_gene: TRBV12-5
j_gene: TRBJ1-4

CDR3aa: CASSYLERDVGGYTF
abundance: few
v_gene: TRBV6-8
j_gene: TRBJ1-2

CDR3aa: CAWTPSANTGELFF
abundance: hyperexpanded
v_gene: TRBV30
j_gene: TRBJ2-2

CDR3aa: CASSLGADTQYF
abundance: few
v_gene: TRBV28
j_gene: TRBJ2-3

CDR3aa: CASRVTGAFGEQFF
abundance: -
v_gene: TRBV6-8
j_gene: TRBJ2-1

CDR3aa: CASSPGTSEEETQYF
abundance: -
v_gene: TRBV18
j_gene: TRBJ2-5